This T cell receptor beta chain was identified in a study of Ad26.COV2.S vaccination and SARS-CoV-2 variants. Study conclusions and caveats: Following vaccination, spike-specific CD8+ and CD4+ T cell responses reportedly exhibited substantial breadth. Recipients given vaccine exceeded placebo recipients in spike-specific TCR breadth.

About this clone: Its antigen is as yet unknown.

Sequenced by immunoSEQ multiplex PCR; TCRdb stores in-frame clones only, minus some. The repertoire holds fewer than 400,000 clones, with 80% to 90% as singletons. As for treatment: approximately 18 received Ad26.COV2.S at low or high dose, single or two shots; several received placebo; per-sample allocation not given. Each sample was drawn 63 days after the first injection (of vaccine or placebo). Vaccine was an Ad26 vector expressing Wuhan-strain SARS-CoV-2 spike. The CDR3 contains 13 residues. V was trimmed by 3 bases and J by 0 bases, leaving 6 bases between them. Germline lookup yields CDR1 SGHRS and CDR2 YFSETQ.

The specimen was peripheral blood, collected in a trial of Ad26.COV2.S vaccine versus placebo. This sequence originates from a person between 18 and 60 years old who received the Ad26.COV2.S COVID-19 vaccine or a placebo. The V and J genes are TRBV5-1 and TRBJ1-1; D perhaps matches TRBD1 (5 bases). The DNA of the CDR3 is TGCGCCAGCAGCTCGGGGGTGAACACTGAAGCTTTCTTT. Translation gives CASSSGVNTEAFF. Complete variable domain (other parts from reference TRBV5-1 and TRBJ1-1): KAGVTQTPRYLIKTRGQQVTLSCSPISGHRSVSWYQQTPGQGLQFLFEYFSETQRNKGNFPGRFSGRQFSNSRSEMNVSTLELGDSALYLCASSSGVNTEAFFGQGTRLTVV.